This entry describes one TCR beta chain. The CDR3 is 15 amino acids. Germline trimming cut 4 bases from V and 10 bases from J; bases unmatched to any gene: 6. Germline V CDR1 and CDR2: LGHDT, YNNKEL (reference sequence). This sample stems from a study of blood T cell repertoires in COVID-19. Study context: Both acute and convalescent COVID-19 samples were obtained from the United States, Italy and Spain. T cells, B-cell-depleted T cells, or PBMCs provided the cDNA or gDNA that served as material.

As handled by the study authors: Scientists estimated how many nucleated cells there were by amplifying reference gene primers. Data came from immunoSEQ multiplex PCR; TCRdb stores just in-frame clones and leaves some out. The V and J calls and clone size were taken over from that table, and D and trimming were inferred from the DNA. Among 52,000 or so clones listed, around 90% were seen once. The sequencing sample was made of peripheral blood. The chain couples TRBV3-1 (or the pseudogene TRBV3-2) to TRBJ2-1; TRBD2 matches 14 bases. The sequence derives from a human donor in a cohort sampled during active COVID-19. In DNA form, the CDR3 reads TGTGCCAGCAGCCCTAGGGGACTAGCGGGAGTCGAGCAGTTCTTC. Translated, it gives CASSPRGLAGVEQFF.